Below are 20 T cell receptor beta chains sequenced from a single sample in a study of shared clonotypes between healthy human individuals. Clones were sequenced by immunoSEQ multiplex PCR, and TCRdb holds only the in-frame ones, with some missing. The profile shows 550,000 to 700,000 clones, approximately 73% of them singletons. The sample comprised memory CD4+ T cells sorted from blood. Described subset: CD45RA-negative fraction. These receptors all come from a woman between 25 and 40 years old in good health.

This clone was seen many times. The V and J genes are TRBV25-1 and TRBJ2-7; D not certain. Germline values: CDR1 MGHDK, CDR2 SYGVNS. CDR3 length: 13 residues. V lost 3 bases, J lost 3 bases, and 9 bases lay in between. The CDR3 nucleotides read TGTGCCAGCAGTGATGAGAGACTCTACGAGCAGTACTTC. This translates into CASSDERLYEQYF.

The chain uses TRBV4-1 and TRBJ1-5; D gene unclear. The CDR3 totals 16 residues. V lost 1 base to trimming and J lost 3 bases, with 13 bases between them. Germline V gives CDR1 MGHRA, CDR2 YSYEKL. This CDR3 reads CASSQGRANFNQPQHF. The CDR3 DNA sequence: TGCGCCAGCAGCCAAGGGCGAGCGAATTTCAATCAGCCCCAGCATTTT.

The V and J genes are TRBV5-6 and TRBJ2-5, with D perhaps assigned TRBD1 or TRBD2 (6 bases each). In germline, CDR1 is SGHDT, CDR2 YYEEEE. Trimming removed 7 bases at V and 5 bases at J, with 21 bases between. The CDR3 totals 15 residues. The CDR3: CASSGDGGPVETQYF. DNA for the CDR3: TGTGCCAGCTCGGGAGATGGGGGGCCAGTCGAGACCCAGTACTTC.

The chain carries TRBV7-2 and TRBJ2-5, with D possibly called TRBD1 or TRBD2 (7 bases each). In germline, CDR1 is SGHTA, CDR2 FQGNSA. The CDR3 totals 19 residues. V was pared by 0 bases and J by 1 base, with 21 bases between. CDR3 in amino acids: CASSLAIAVGRGPQETQYF. CDR3 in DNA: TGTGCCAGCAGCTTAGCGATCGCCGTGGGGAGGGGGCCCCAAGAGACCCAGTACTTC.

The V call is TRBV15, the J call TRBJ2-7, with D tentatively TRBD1 (5 bases). Per germline, CDR1 LNHNV and CDR2 YYDKDF (reference sequence). V was shortened by 1 base and J by 0 bases, with 10 bases between the two germline ends. The length of the CDR3 is 15 residues. CDR3 sequence (DNA): TGTGCCACCAGCAGAGTTTTAGACAGCTCCTACGAGCAGTACTTC. This codes for CATSRVLDSSYEQYF.

The chain carries TRBV18 and TRBJ1-2; a weak D match, TRBD1 (6 bases). The CDR3 covers 15 residues. Germline V gene sequence: CDR1 KGHSH, CDR2 LQKENI. V lost 2 bases and J 6 bases, leaving 16 bases between the germline ends. CDR3 region: CASSPSVGAGDGYTF. The CDR3, as DNA: TGTGCCAGCTCACCAAGCGTGGGGGCAGGGGATGGCTACACCTTC.

The V gene is TRBV10-3, the J gene TRBJ2-2; D perhaps matches TRBD2 (6 bases). This CDR3 is built from 15 residues. Germline CDR1 ENHRY, CDR2 SYGVKD. V lost 4 bases to trimming and J lost 3 bases, with 12 bases between them. CDR3 nucleotides: TGTGCCATCAGTGTTTTCTCGGGAGACACCGGGGAGCTGTTTTTT. Translation: CAISVFSGDTGELFF.

V and J are TRBV2 and TRBJ2-5; either TRBD1 or TRBD2 may fit D (6 bases each). The V and J ends lost 7 bases and 5 bases respectively, with 20 bases between them. The CDR3 consists of 15 residues. CDR1 and CDR2 from the germline V gene are SNHLY and FYNNEI. The CDR3 DNA reads as TGTGCCAGCAAAGGAGGGGGTGGGGTCTTGGAGACCCAGTACTTC. It yields the protein CASKGGGGVLETQYF.

Written as DNA, the CDR3 is TGCGCCAGCAGCCGATCAACGGGCCAAGCGGTTAGCACAGATACGCAGTATTTT. Amino acids: CASSRSTGQAVSTDTQYF. V is TRBV5-1 and J is TRBJ2-3; possible D gene TRBD2, 5 bases. CDR3 size: 18 residues. The germline CDR1 and CDR2 sequences are SGHRS and YFSETQ. Deletions cut 4 bases from V and 0 bases from J, with 21 bases between.

The J gene is TRBJ1-3, the V gene TRBV5-6; tentative D call: TRBD1 (5 bases). The CDR3 has 13 amino acids. V was trimmed by 4 bases and J by 2 bases, leaving 7 bases between them. CDR1 and CDR2 (germline): SGHDT, YYEEEE. The CDR3 reads CASSPGPGNTIYF. In DNA form, the CDR3 reads TGTGCCAGCAGCCCGGGGCCTGGAAACACCATATATTTT.

The chain links TRBV11-2 to TRBJ2-7; D unresolved. Germline lookup yields CDR1 SGHAT and CDR2 FQNNGV. CDR3 length equals 14 residues. V was cut by 3 bases and J by 6 bases, with 15 bases left in between. This CDR3 reads CASSLPVHLGEQYF. CDR3 nucleotide sequence: TGTGCCAGCAGCTTGCCGGTTCACTTAGGCGAGCAGTACTTC.

This clone came up a few times. A much larger clone differs from this one at a single base, so this may be a read error. Other nucleotide sequences from this sample produce the same CDR3. This chain uses TRBV27 with TRBJ1-5, with TRBD1 matching 7 bases. The germline V gene has CDR1 MNHEY and CDR2 SMNVEV (reference sequence). The CDR3 contains 13 residues. Trimming removed 3 bases from V and 6 bases from J; junction bases left unmatched: 2. The CDR3 sequence: CASSLAGGQPQHF. The CDR3 DNA reads as TGTGCCAGCAGTTTGGCAGGGGGTCAGCCCCAGCATTTT.

CDR3 region: CASSLADRDLNEQYF. The CDR3 nucleotides read TGCGCCAGCAGCTTGGCGGACAGGGATTTGAACGAGCAGTACTTC. The genes are TRBV5-1 and TRBJ2-7, with 8 positions matching TRBD1. V was pared by 0 bases and J by 5 bases, with 7 bases of the junction left unmatched. Germline V gives CDR1 SGHRS, CDR2 YFSETQ. The CDR3 sequence is 15 residues long.

Of note for this clone: A single base separates this from a much larger clone, so it may be a read error. Other DNA sequences in the sample encode the same CDR3. The rearrangement joins TRBV5-1 to TRBJ2-2; tentative D call: TRBD1 (6 bases). This CDR3 has 14 residues. The V end was cut by 4 bases, the J end by 4 bases, with 11 bases between. CDR1 is SGHRS, CDR2 YFSETQ, per germline. Here the CDR3 DNA reads TGCGCCAGCAGCCTACAGGGCGGCACCGGGGAGCTGTTTTTT. Its translation is CASSLQGGTGELFF. The full variable domain, with the rest looked up from reference TRBV5-1 and TRBJ2-2, is KAGVTQTPRYLIKTRGQQVTLSCSPISGHRSVSWYQQTPGQGLQFLFEYFSETQRNKGNFPGRFSGRQFSNSRSEMNVSTLELGDSALYLCASSLQGGTGELFFGEGSRLTVL.

This clone was counted between two and nine times. The V and J genes are TRBV5-1 and TRBJ2-3, with 14 bases that match TRBD2. CDR1 and CDR2 from the germline V gene are SGHRS and YFSETQ. V gave up 0 bases and J gave up 0 bases; unmatched junction bases: 6. The CDR3 contains 19 residues. As DNA, the CDR3 is TGCGCCAGCAGCTTGGGCGGACTAGCGGGAGGCCCTAGCACAGATACGCAGTATTTT. Its translation: CASSLGGLAGGPSTDTQYF.

Written as DNA, the CDR3 is TGCGCCAGCAGCCTCTACCTAGCGGGGGCGGGCTCCTACAATGAGCAGTTCTTC. Its protein is CASSLYLAGAGSYNEQFF. The chain links TRBV5-1 to TRBJ2-1; 10 nucleotides agree with TRBD2. Per germline, CDR1 SGHRS and CDR2 YFSETQ. The CDR3 is made up of 18 amino acids. Germline trimming cut 4 bases from V and 0 bases from J; bases unmatched to any gene: 10.

This clone was recorded only once. The CDR3 is CSVKALDRDQNIQYF. CDR3 nucleotide sequence: TGCAGCGTGAAAGCCCTCGACAGGGACCAAAACATTCAGTACTTC. V gene TRBV29-1 combines with J gene TRBJ2-4, with 7 nucleotides matching TRBD1. V shed 6 bases and J 5 bases; nucleotides not matched to a gene: 13. Germline assignment: CDR1 SQVTM and CDR2 ANQGSEA. The CDR3 spans 15 residues.

V usage is TRBV11-2 and J usage is TRBJ2-5; 7 bases agree with TRBD2. Trimming removed 5 bases from V and 4 bases from J; junction bases left unmatched: 4. The CDR3 extends over 13 amino acids. The germline V gene encodes CDR1 SGHAT and CDR2 FQNNGV. The CDR3 region is CASSREGVETQYF. Written as DNA, the CDR3 is TGTGCCAGCAGCAGGGAGGGAGTAGAGACCCAGTACTTC.

This clone was seen only a few times. This chain uses TRBV5-1 with TRBJ2-5; TRBD1 aligns across 9 bases. The CDR3 contains 15 residues. Trimming took 6 bases from V and 5 from J; bases not matched to a gene: 11. From germline, CDR1 is SGHRS and CDR2 YFSETQ. CDR3 protein: CASIPGTGSEETQYF. The DNA of the CDR3 is TGCGCCAGCATCCCCGGGACAGGGAGTGAGGAGACCCAGTACTTC. Complete variable domain (other parts from reference TRBV5-1 and TRBJ2-5): KAGVTQTPRYLIKTRGQQVTLSCSPISGHRSVSWYQQTPGQGLQFLFEYFSETQRNKGNFPGRFSGRQFSNSRSEMNVSTLELGDSALYLCASIPGTGSEETQYFGPGTRLLVL.

This chain joins TRBV6-7 and TRBJ2-3, with D perhaps given as TRBD1 or TRBD2 (5 bases each). Being an ORF, TRBV6-7 has a function that is uncertain. The CDR3 has 15 residues. V was pared by 0 bases and J by 0 bases, with 7 bases between. CDR3: CASSYSGESTDTQYF. The CDR3, as DNA: TGTGCCAGCAGTTACTCAGGGGAGAGCACAGATACGCAGTATTTT.